These T cell receptor beta chains were read from a single sample in a study of Ad26.COV2.S vaccination and SARS-CoV-2 variants. Only in-frame clones appear in the TCRdb table, and some are missing; sequencing was by immunoSEQ multiplex PCR. The sample has around 340,000 clones, around 89% seen once; the top ten hold roughly 4.8%. Here the sequenced sample was peripheral blood, taken in a trial of Ad26.COV2.S vaccine versus placebo. The receptors were sampled from a person aged 18-60 years who received the Ad26.COV2.S COVID-19 vaccine or a placebo. The CDR3 runs from the conserved cysteine through the conserved F or W. A D gene is named only where the DNA matches it firmly. Only part of the rows carry a size: once, few, many, or a class if the clone is expanded.

j_gene,abundance,d_gene,v_gene,CDR3nt,CDR3aa
TRBJ2-7,NA,TRBD1,TRBV6-6,TGTGCCAGCAGTTCCCCCCGGGACAGCTCCTACGAGCAGTACTTC,CASSSPRDSSYEQYF
TRBJ1-2,NA,TRBD1,TRBV6-4,TGTGCCAGCAGTGACACCCGACAGGGAGGCTACACCTTC,CASSDTRQGGYTF
TRBJ2-1,NA,NA,TRBV19,TGTGCCAGTAGTATACTGGGGACCGGCTACAATGAGCAGTTCTTC,CASSILGTGYNEQFF
TRBJ1-4,once,NA,TRBV3-1/TRBV3-2,TGTGCCAGCAGCCAATCCTCGGGGGGAAAACTGTTTTTT,CASSQSSGGKLFF
TRBJ1-1,NA,TRBD1,TRBV4-2,TGTGCCAGCAGCCTATGGGGTCAGGGGGAATTGAACACTGAAGCTTTCTTT,CASSLWGQGELNTEAFF
TRBJ1-1,NA,TRBD1,TRBV3-1/TRBV3-2,TGTGCCAGCAGCCAAACACAGGGGGCCCCTGAAGCTTTCTTT,CASSQTQGAPEAFF
TRBJ1-1,NA,NA,TRBV5-4,TGTGCCAGCCACTCCGGGACTTCCACTGGAGACACTGAAGCTTTCTTT,CASHSGTSTGDTEAFF
TRBJ2-1,NA,TRBD1,TRBV3-1/TRBV3-2,TGTGCCAGCAGCGGCCGGGACAGGGGAGCCAATGAGCAGTTCTTC,CASSGRDRGANEQFF
TRBJ2-1,NA,NA,TRBV25-1,TGTGCCAGCAGTGTTGCCGGGTCTCGGGTCGGGCAGTTCTTC,CASSVAGSRVGQFF
TRBJ2-7,NA,NA,TRBV6-6,TGTGCCAGCAGTTTAGGGGGGGAATGGGCCGAGCAGTACTTC,CASSLGGEWAEQYF
TRBJ1-2,NA,TRBD1,TRBV5-6,TGTGCCAGCAGCTTGGGGTCCGGACAGGGTAACTATGGCTACACCTTC,CASSLGSGQGNYGYTF
TRBJ1-1,NA,TRBD1,TRBV19,TGTGCCAGTAGCTCGCCAGGGGGCTCCAACACTGAAGCTTTCTTT,CASSSPGGSNTEAFF
TRBJ2-5,NA,TRBD2,TRBV7-9,TGTGCCAGCAGCCCCCGGGACTATTCACTAGAGACCCAGTACTTC,CASSPRDYSLETQYF
TRBJ2-7,NA,NA,TRBV2,TGTGCCAGCAGTGGTTCAGGGGATTACAACGAGCAGTACTTC,CASSGSGDYNEQYF